These T cell receptor beta chains were read from a single sample in a study of OX40 agonist ivuxolimab in advanced cancers. The table came from immunoSEQ multiplex PCR; TCRdb's copy has only in-frame clones and leaves some out. The repertoire consists of fewer than 30,000 clones, with approximately 80% occurring once and the leading ten covering roughly 30%. The sample in question was CD4+ or CD8+ T cells sorted from blood, obtained in a trial of the OX40 agonist ivuxolimab. The receptors come from an adult with an advanced solid tumor such as melanoma, head and neck, liver or kidney cancer. Each CDR3 is given with its conserved first and last residue. The D gene is left open where the match is weak. Only part of the rows carry a size: once, few, many, or a class if the clone is expanded.

v_gene: TRBV6-5; j_gene: TRBJ2-7; d_gene: TRBD1; abundance: -; CDR3aa: CASSYSAGGDEQYF; CDR3nt: TGTGCCAGCAGTTACTCGGCAGGGGGCGACGAGCAGTACTTC
v_gene: TRBV7-9; j_gene: TRBJ2-7; d_gene: TRBD2; abundance: -; CDR3aa: CASSYLAGGPSMFFF; CDR3nt: TGTGCCAGCAGCTACTTAGCGGGAGGGCCGTCCATGTTTTTTTTC
v_gene: TRBV28; j_gene: TRBJ2-2; d_gene: TRBD2; abundance: -; CDR3aa: CASSLWPRASGPNTGELFF; CDR3nt: TGTGCCAGCAGTTTATGGCCGAGGGCTAGCGGTCCGAACACCGGGGAGCTGTTTTTT
v_gene: TRBV25-1; j_gene: TRBJ2-2; d_gene: TRBD1; abundance: -; CDR3aa: CATRRPGGITGELFF; CDR3nt: TGTGCCACAAGGCGTCCAGGGGGAATCACCGGGGAGCTGTTTTTT
v_gene: TRBV7-2; j_gene: TRBJ2-1; d_gene: TRBD2; abundance: once; CDR3aa: CASSLLPGGNEQFF; CDR3nt: TGTGCCAGCAGCTTGTTACCGGGGGGTAATGAGCAGTTCTTC
v_gene: TRBV20-1; j_gene: TRBJ1-1; d_gene: -; abundance: few; CDR3aa: CSGPLNTEAFF; CDR3nt: TGCAGTGGACCGTTGAACACTGAAGCTTTCTTT
v_gene: TRBV13; j_gene: TRBJ1-1; d_gene: -; abundance: -; CDR3aa: CASSLGQGLNTEAFF; CDR3nt: TGTGCCAGCAGCTTAGGGCAGGGGTTGAACACTGAAGCTTTCTTT
v_gene: TRBV19; j_gene: TRBJ2-7; d_gene: -; abundance: -; CDR3aa: CASSIRPDVYEQYF; CDR3nt: TGTGCCAGTAGTATTCGCCCTGACGTTTACGAGCAGTACTTC
v_gene: TRBV4-1; j_gene: TRBJ2-7; d_gene: -; abundance: -; CDR3aa: CASSQVPYYEQYF; CDR3nt: TGCGCCAGCAGCCAGGTCCCTTACTACGAGCAGTACTTC
v_gene: TRBV5-4; j_gene: TRBJ1-3; d_gene: -; abundance: medium-sized; CDR3aa: CASSGESDYFGNTIYF; CDR3nt: TGTGCCAGCAGCGGGGAATCTGATTATTTTGGAAACACCATATATTTT
v_gene: TRBV9; j_gene: TRBJ2-2; d_gene: -; abundance: -; CDR3aa: CASSGPTGTNTAGELFF; CDR3nt: TGTGCCAGCAGCGGGCCTACAGGGACGAACACCGCCGGGGAGCTGTTTTTT
v_gene: TRBV27; j_gene: TRBJ1-6; d_gene: -; abundance: -; CDR3aa: CASSLRQETKFTLHF; CDR3nt: TGTGCCAGCAGTTTACGACAGGAAACTAAGTTCACCCTCCACTTT
v_gene: TRBV19; j_gene: TRBJ2-1; d_gene: TRBD1; abundance: -; CDR3aa: CASSIYGTGEYNEQFF; CDR3nt: TGTGCCAGTAGTATATATGGGACAGGGGAGTACAATGAGCAGTTCTTC
v_gene: TRBV10-3; j_gene: TRBJ2-5; d_gene: -; abundance: -; CDR3aa: CAISEGAAGRGETQYF; CDR3nt: TGTGCCATCAGTGAAGGGGCCGCGGGGAGGGGGGAGACCCAGTACTTC
v_gene: TRBV5-6; j_gene: TRBJ1-3; d_gene: -; abundance: -; CDR3aa: CASTGGMQGNTIYF; CDR3nt: TGTGCCAGCACCGGGGGGATGCAAGGAAACACCATATATTTT
v_gene: TRBV6-5; j_gene: TRBJ1-1; d_gene: TRBD1; abundance: once; CDR3aa: CASSYVDRTTEAFF; CDR3nt: TGTGCCAGCAGTTATGTGGACAGGACCACTGAAGCTTTCTTT
v_gene: TRBV7-9; j_gene: TRBJ2-7; d_gene: TRBD1; abundance: -; CDR3aa: CASRPGQEYYEQYF; CDR3nt: TGTGCCAGCAGACCGGGACAGGAATACTACGAGCAGTACTTC
v_gene: TRBV9; j_gene: TRBJ2-3; d_gene: -; abundance: -; CDR3aa: CASTPEGDTQYF; CDR3nt: TGTGCCAGCACCCCGGAAGGGGATACGCAGTATTTT